This entry features one TCR beta chain sequence. The antigen remains unidentified. Germline V gene lookup returns CDR1 SGHDN and CDR2 FVKESK. The CDR3 sequence is 20 residues long. Trimming took off 4 bases at V and 3 bases at J, with 31 bases between the two ends. The sample belongs to a study of blood T cells in healthy people across ages. The study, taken as a whole, reports: Long-lived donors had more naive CD4+ cells and higher diversity than aged donors.

Alongside a J-beta primer mix, a sample-barcoded 5' primer served in a second PCR lasting about 7 to 12 cycles. Each CDR3 protein is one row after TCRdb ran MiXCR on the 5' RACE reads. The sample yields about a million distinct CDR3 sequences, roughly half seen once. This chain links TRBV14 with TRBJ2-7; D is possibly TRBD1 (6 bases). The sample comprised blood. The sequence derives from a woman in her fifties or sixties in good health. The CDR3 nucleotides read TGTGCCAGCAGCCGAGACACCCTAACTTACAGGGCCGTGGCCGACTACGAGCAGTACTTC. Protein: CASSRDTLTYRAVADYEQYF.